Each of the 18 T cell receptor beta chains below was sequenced from the same sample in a study of T cells in Graves' hyperthyroidism and ophthalmopathy (dated by TCRdb to about 2019). Receptors were amplified or captured by multiplex PCR. The reads were generated on an Illumina HiSeq 2000. The TCR beta CDR3 regions were amplified from the RNA transcripts. The first round of RT-PCR for the TCR CDR3 was performed with the HTBI primer set and the Qiagen OneStep RT-PCR kit. TCRdb applied fastp at Q25 and MiXCR to the public reads, then kept only in-frame beta chains. Every entry covers one CDR3 protein and lists the most common genes and DNA from its rows. Here the sample has more than 300,000 distinct CDR3 sequences; roughly 15% occur a single time. About 20% of the sample goes to the ten largest clones. The sample comprised blood. Source of these receptors: a woman aged 30 to 39 with Graves' ophthalmopathy.

This clonotype was detected ten times or more. The rearrangement links TRBV4-2 to TRBJ1-4, with 7 bases that match TRBD1. Per the germline V gene, CDR1 is LGHNA and CDR2 is YNFKEQ. This CDR3 has 14 amino acids. V shed 5 bases, J shed 8 bases, and the junction held 8 bases outside the gene matches. The CDR3: CASSFDRVGEKLFF. The CDR3 DNA reads as TGTGCCAGCAGCTTCGACAGGGTTGGCGAAAAACTGTTTTTT.

This clonotype was counted between two and nine times. The chain is built from TRBV3-1 and TRBJ2-3; 10 positions agree with TRBD2. V lost 8 bases to trimming and J lost 2 bases; unmatched junction nucleotides: 7. CDR1 and CDR2 (germline): LGHDT, YNNKEL (reference sequence). The CDR3 runs 15 residues. DNA for the CDR3: TGTGCCAGCGAAGTAGCGGGGGGAACCACAGATACGCAGTATTTT. Encoded protein: CASEVAGGTTDTQYF.

This clonotype was counted at least ten times. The V call is TRBV27, the J call TRBJ1-4; D is unclear. V dropped 3 bases and J dropped 1 base, with 18 bases sitting between them. Germline lookup yields CDR1 MNHEY and CDR2 SMNVEV (reference sequence). This CDR3 is built from 18 residues. The CDR3 spells CASSLALFYSGTNEKLFF. The CDR3 DNA follows: TGTGCCAGCAGTTTGGCCCTTTTTTATAGTGGAACTAATGAAAAACTGTTTTTT.

At least ten counts were recorded for this clonotype. The chain recombines TRBV5-5 with TRBJ1-2; 7 nucleotides line up with TRBD1. V gave up 4 bases and J gave up 5 bases; unmatched junction bases: 8. Germline CDR1 is SGHKS and CDR2 is YYEKEE (reference sequence). This CDR3 is 14 amino acids long. The CDR3 nucleotides read TGTGCCAGCAGCGGGGAGGCAGGGGGGTATGGCTACACCTTC. Its protein is CASSGEAGGYGYTF. Using reference TRBV5-5 and TRBJ1-2 for the parts outside the CDR3, the full variable domain is DAGVTQSPTHLIKTRGQQVTLRCSPISGHKSVSWYQQVLGQGPQFIFQYYEKEERGRGNFPDRFSARQFPNYSSELNVNALLLGDSALYLCASSGEAGGYGYTFGSGTRLTVV.

This clonotype has at least ten counts. CDR3 residues: CASSRLAGLNTGELFF. The CDR3 DNA reads TGTGCCAGCAGTCGACTAGCGGGATTGAACACCGGGGAGCTGTTTTTT. The chain recombines TRBV6-2 or TRBV6-3 with TRBJ2-2; TRBD2 aligns across 11 bases. Germline trimming cut 5 bases from V and 1 base from J; bases unmatched to any gene: 3. Germline V gene lookup returns CDR1 MNHEY and CDR2 SVGEGT. The CDR3 covers 16 residues.

The rearrangement links TRBV5-6 to TRBJ2-2, with 8 bases that match TRBD2. V dropped 4 bases and J dropped 4; count of bases not matched to a gene: 6. Germline CDR1 reads SGHDT; CDR2 reads YYEEEE. The CDR3 loop spans 15 amino acids. The CDR3 DNA reads as TGTGCCAGCAGCCTTAGCGGGGTGCTCACCGGGGAGCTGTTTTTT. Translating it yields CASSLSGVLTGELFF.

The chain carries TRBV7-6 and TRBJ2-3; D remains ambiguous. This CDR3 region has 16 residues. Germline V gives CDR1 SGHVS, CDR2 FNYEAQ. Trimming left V 5 bases short and J 0 bases short, with 15 bases between. CDR3 in amino acids: CASSLRVLASTDTQYF. The CDR3 nucleotides are TGTGCCAGCAGCCTCCGGGTCTTGGCGAGCACAGATACGCAGTATTTT.

The chain joins TRBV5-4 to TRBJ2-5; 8 nucleotides line up with TRBD1. Losses at the gene ends were 5 bases for V and 5 bases for J; bases not matched to a gene: 8. This CDR3 is 14 amino acids long. Germline CDR1 and CDR2: SGHNT and YYREEE (reference sequence). The CDR3 DNA sequence: TGTGCCAGCAGTATGACAGGGGTGCAGGAGACCCAGTACTTC. Its translation: CASSMTGVQETQYF. Using reference TRBV5-4 and TRBJ2-5 for the parts outside the CDR3, the full variable domain is ETGVTQSPTHLIKTRGQQVTLRCSSQSGHNTVSWYQQALGQGPQFIFQYYREEENGRGNFPPRFSGLQFPNYSSELNVNALELDDSALYLCASSMTGVQETQYFGPGTRLLVL.

This clonotype was recorded at least ten times. This rearrangement joins TRBV12-3 or TRBV12-4 to TRBJ1-2; tentative D call: TRBD1 (6 bases). The CDR3 has 14 amino acids. Trimming took 2 bases from V and 7 from J, leaving 14 bases between them. The CDR3 DNA sequence: TGTGCCAGCAGTTTACTCCTCCAGGGGCGTGGCTACACCTTC. Residues: CASSLLLQGRGYTF.

About this clonotype itself: An end of the junction does not agree with germline; a read error may underlie this. The V gene is TRBV7-7, the J gene TRBJ2-5, with TRBD2 identical over 9 bases. Germline CDR1 is SSHAT and CDR2 is FNYEAQ (reference sequence). The CDR3 is made up of 16 amino acids. This CDR3 reads CASSSTPSGAKETQYF. The DNA for the CDR3 is TGTGCTAGCAGCTCAACCCCTAGCGGGGCGAAAGAGACCCAGTACTTC.

This clonotype was seen many times. The J gene is TRBJ1-3, the V gene TRBV12-3 or TRBV12-4, with TRBD1 as a possible D gene (6 bases). The CDR3 covers 16 residues. Trimming removed 3 bases from V and 2 bases from J, with 14 bases in between. This chain's CDR3 is CASSFSRGPPGNTIYF. As DNA, the CDR3 is TGTGCCAGCAGTTTTTCCAGGGGTCCCCCTGGAAACACCATATATTTT.

The table lists this clonotype with many counts. The chain joins TRBV28 to TRBJ1-5; D possibly corresponds to TRBD1 (6 bases). Germline CDR1 and CDR2: MDHEN and SYDVKM. Trimming removed 3 bases from V and 3 bases from J, with 15 bases in between. This CDR3 is 16 amino acids long. In nucleotides, the CDR3 is TGTGCCAGCAGTTTTGAGGCAGGGACAACCAATCAGCCCCAGCATTTT. Residues: CASSFEAGTTNQPQHF.

This clonotype was counted many times. The rearrangement joins TRBV12-3 or TRBV12-4 to TRBJ2-3; the D is unclear. Trimming pared 5 bases from V and 0 bases from J, leaving 18 bases between. This CDR3 is 17 amino acids long. CDR3 residues: CASSPPGRKTSTDTQYF. The CDR3 DNA is TGTGCCAGCAGTCCCCCTGGACGGAAGACTAGCACAGATACGCAGTATTTT.

As DNA, the CDR3 is TGTGCCAGCTCACCACTAGCGGGGGTCCACAATGAGCAGTTCTTC. This gives the protein CASSPLAGVHNEQFF. The V gene is TRBV18, the J gene TRBJ2-1; 9 bases map to TRBD2. V lost 1 base to trimming and J lost 5 bases; unmatched junction nucleotides: 3. The V gene's germline CDR1 is KGHSH and CDR2 LQKENI. This CDR3 is 15 amino acids long. Drawing the rest from reference TRBV18 and TRBJ2-1, the complete variable domain is NAGVMQNPRHLVRRRGQEARLRCSPMKGHSHVYWYRQLPEEGLKFMVYLQKENIIDESGMPKERFSAEFPKEGPSILRIQQVVRGDSAAYFCASSPLAGVHNEQFFGPGTRLTVL.

This clonotype was counted at least ten times. The chain carries TRBV24-1 and TRBJ2-1; the match to TRBD1 covers 10 bases. The CDR3 covers 15 residues. Germline V gene sequence: CDR1 KGHDR, CDR2 SFDVKD. V lost 4 bases to trimming and J lost 7 bases; unmatched junction nucleotides: 6. The CDR3 DNA follows: TGTGCCACCAGTGAGCCGGGACAGGGGTCGAATGAGCAGTTCTTC. Translating it yields CATSEPGQGSNEQFF.

The chain uses TRBV29-1 and TRBJ1-6; TRBD1 agrees at 9 bases. Trimming took 6 bases from V and 7 from J; bases not matched to a gene: 7. Germline assignment: CDR1 SQVTM and CDR2 ANQGSEA. This CDR3 contains 14 residues. The CDR3 sequence: CSVNPGQGNSPLHF. The CDR3 coding sequence is TGCAGCGTCAACCCGGGACAGGGAAATTCACCCCTCCACTTT.

This clonotype appeared many times. The gene calls are TRBV20-1 and TRBJ1-1; 10 nucleotides line up with TRBD1. J lost 10 bases, V lost 6 bases, and 11 bases had no gene match. This CDR3 comprises 13 residues. Germline values: CDR1 DFQATT, CDR2 SNEGSKA (reference sequence). The DNA of the CDR3 is TGCAGTGCCACAACATCCGGGACAGGGGTAGCTTTCTTT. It specifies CSATTSGTGVAFF.

This clonotype was detected a few times. The junction departs from germline at one end; a sequencing error may be responsible. This chain links TRBV7-2 with TRBJ2-1; TRBD2 matches 7 bases. The CDR3 runs to 16 residues. From germline, CDR1 is SGHTA and CDR2 FQGNSA. The CDR3 nucleotides are TGTGCCAACAGCTTAGGAGCGGGGAGACCCTACAATGAGCAGTTCTTC. Its protein is CANSLGAGRPYNEQFF.